The 32 T cell receptor beta chains in this list originate from one sample, sequenced in a study of shared clonotypes between healthy human individuals. The table came from immunoSEQ multiplex PCR; TCRdb's copy has only in-frame clones and leaves some out. The sample records about 490,000 clones, 79% being singletons. The sample taken for sequencing was PBMCs. The receptors come from a middle-aged woman in good health. Some clones in this sample may be carry-over from other donors' samples.

The sample holds one count of this clone. The CDR3 loop is CASSAAGTGGGEQYF. The DNA for the CDR3 is TGTGCCAGCAGCGCAGCCGGGACAGGGGGTGGCGAGCAGTACTTC. The J gene is TRBJ2-7, the V gene TRBV21-1; whether TRBD1, the table's D call, matches the DNA was not checked. TRBV21-1 is flagged as a pseudogene. CDR3 length: 15 amino acids.

The chain couples TRBV7-9 to TRBJ2-4, with TRBD1 matching 8 bases. The V gene end was trimmed by 1 base and the J gene end by 7 bases; junction bases not matched to a gene: 0. Germline V gene data show CDR1 as SEHNR and CDR2 as FQNEAQ (reference sequence). The CDR3 covers 13 residues. The CDR3 DNA reads TGTGCCAGCAGCTTAGGACAGGGGAACATTCAGTACTTC. The encoded protein is CASSLGQGNIQYF.

The chain joins TRBV29-1 to TRBJ1-1; a weak D match, TRBD1 (6 bases). This CDR3 spans 14 amino acids. The germline gives CDR1 SQVTM, CDR2 ANQGSEA. Trimming took 2 bases from V and 8 from J, leaving 18 bases between them. The CDR3 region is CSVEHTQGTGEAFF. The CDR3 coding sequence is TGCAGCGTTGAACACACACAGGGCACTGGAGAAGCTTTCTTT.

The chain carries TRBV6-1 and TRBJ2-7, with 9 positions matching TRBD1. The germline CDR1 and CDR2 sequences are MNHNS and SASEGT. J lost 7 bases, V lost 7 bases, and 8 bases had no gene match. The CDR3 contains 13 residues. CDR3 in amino acids: CASMWTGAGEQYF. CDR3 coding DNA: TGTGCCAGCATGTGGACAGGGGCGGGAGAGCAGTACTTC.

This chain uses TRBV27 with TRBJ1-1; D is perhaps TRBD1 (5 bases). Germline values: CDR1 MNHEY, CDR2 SMNVEV (reference sequence). Trimming removed 5 bases from V and 10 bases from J, with 14 bases in between. CDR3 size: 12 residues. CDR3 DNA: TGTGCCAGCAGTAGCCTCGGGAGGGGAGCTTTCTTT. Protein: CASSSLGRGAFF.

Only a few counts were recorded for this clone. The chain uses TRBV7-3 and TRBJ2-7; 8 bases align to TRBD2. The CDR3 is made up of 17 amino acids. V was clipped by 2 bases and J by 2 bases; unmatched bases: 11. Germline values: CDR1 SGHTA, CDR2 FQGTGA. CDR3 bases: TGTGCCAGCAGCTTAGGGGTCTGGCGGGAGGACACCTACGAGCAGTACTTC. Translating it yields CASSLGVWREDTYEQYF.

Comment on this clone: A far larger clone lies a single base away; this is likely a read error. Other nucleotide sequences from this sample produce the same CDR3. J is TRBJ2-5 and V is TRBV4-3, with no clear D. CDR1 and CDR2 (germline): LGHNA, YSLEER. Between the trimmed V and J ends, which lost 4 bases and 2 bases, there was a span of 8 bases. CDR3 length: 13 amino acids. This chain's CDR3 is CASSLREQETQYF. The CDR3 coding sequence is TGCGCCAGCAGCCTTCGAGAACAAGAGACCCAGTACTTC.

A few counts support this clone. The chain is built from TRBV27 and TRBJ1-1, with 11 bases lining up with TRBD1. Trimming removed 6 bases from V and 4 bases from J; junction bases left unmatched: 10. Per the germline V gene, CDR1 is MNHEY and CDR2 is SMNVEV (reference sequence). This CDR3 region has 16 residues. The CDR3 DNA follows: TGTGCCAGCAGCCTTTATCACGGGACAGGGGGCACTGAAGCTTTCTTT. Translated: CASSLYHGTGGTEAFF.

To note about this clone: A single base separates this from a much larger clone, so it may be a read error. The sample holds other DNA sequences that translate to the same CDR3. J is TRBJ2-3 and V is TRBV30; no clear D gene. Germline V gene data show CDR1 as GTSNPN and CDR2 as SVGIG (reference sequence). This CDR3 spans 12 amino acids. V gave up 3 bases and J gave up 0 bases, with 4 bases separating them. CDR3 region: CAWSGSTDTQYF. The CDR3 DNA is TGTGCCTGGAGCGGAAGCACAGATACGCAGTATTTT.

The chain has TRBV6-6 and TRBJ2-5; D ambiguous. CDR3 length equals 13 residues. V shed 5 bases and J shed 5 bases, with 12 bases lying between them. Looked up from germline, CDR1 is MNHNY and CDR2 is SVGAGI (reference sequence). As DNA, the CDR3 is TGTGCCAGCAGTAGCCCGGCCGGTGAGACCCAGTACTTC. It yields the protein CASSSPAGETQYF.

The rearrangement links TRBV15 to TRBJ2-5; a weak D match, TRBD1 (6 bases). The CDR3 totals 15 residues. Germline CDR1 is LNHNV and CDR2 is YYDKDF (reference sequence). V gave up 1 base and J gave up 4 bases, with 13 bases separating them. The CDR3, as DNA: TGTGCCACCAGCAGAGCTGCAGGGGCGCGAGAGACCCAGTACTTC. Its protein is CATSRAAGARETQYF.

This chain connects TRBV7-2 to TRBJ2-7; D is uncertain. Germline assignment: CDR1 SGHTA and CDR2 FQGNSA. Deletions cut 5 bases from V and 2 bases from J, with 10 bases between. The CDR3 length is 13 residues. The CDR3: CASSPVVTYEQYF. The CDR3 bases are TGTGCCAGCAGCCCGGTTGTGACCTACGAGCAGTACTTC.

This chain links TRBV4-2 with TRBJ1-1; possibly TRBD1 for D (5 bases). Trimming took off 0 bases at V and 5 bases at J, with 13 bases between the two ends. CDR3 length: 15 amino acids. The germline CDR1 and CDR2 sequences are LGHNA and YNFKEQ. CDR3 bases: TGTGCCAGCAGCCAAGATCGCAGGGTTATGACTGAAGCTTTCTTT. Translating gives CASSQDRRVMTEAFF.

A word on this clone: The same CDR3 can be traced to other DNA sequences in this sample. This chain uses TRBV29-1 with TRBJ2-5, with D perhaps matching TRBD2 (6 bases). The CDR3 is 12 amino acids. Between the trimmed V and J ends, which lost 0 bases and 4 bases, there was a span of 6 bases. Germline assignment: CDR1 SQVTM and CDR2 ANQGSEA. The CDR3 sequence: CSVEEAGETQYF. CDR3 coding DNA: TGCAGCGTTGAAGAAGCGGGAGAGACCCAGTACTTC.

This clone was seen a few times. This chain joins TRBV7-8 and TRBJ2-2; 8 nucleotides match TRBD2. J gave up 1 base and V 5 bases, and 3 bases lay outside the gene matches. Germline CDR1 reads SGHVS; CDR2 reads FQNEAQ. CDR3 length: 15 amino acids. CDR3 residues: CASSLTSGNTGELFF. The CDR3 coding sequence is TGTGCCAGCAGCCTAACTAGCGGGAACACCGGGGAGCTGTTTTTT.

The chain uses TRBV6-1 and TRBJ2-1, with 8 bases matching TRBD2. The CDR3 spans 14 residues. V dropped 4 bases and J dropped 4; count of bases not matched to a gene: 3. Germline V gives CDR1 MNHNS, CDR2 SASEGT. The CDR3 nucleotides are TGTGCCAGCAGTGCTAGCGGGCCTTACAATGAGCAGTTCTTC. Residues: CASSASGPYNEQFF.

The CDR3 DNA follows: TGCAGCGTTGTCGGAGGGATCACCGGGGAGCTGTTTTTT. Translation gives CSVVGGITGELFF. The rearrangement links TRBV29-1 to TRBJ2-2; TRBD2 might be the D (6 bases). CDR3 length: 13 amino acids. Germline values: CDR1 SQVTM, CDR2 ANQGSEA. V was shortened by 4 bases and J by 4 bases, with 10 bases between the two germline ends.

The CDR3 reads CASSLVGGTQPQHF. The CDR3 nucleotides read TGCGCCAGCAGCTTGGTCGGGGGTACTCAGCCCCAGCATTTT. The V gene is TRBV5-1, the J gene TRBJ1-5; D possibly corresponds to TRBD1 (5 bases). V lost 0 bases to trimming and J lost 6 bases, with 10 bases between them. CDR1 SGHRS and CDR2 YFSETQ come from the germline V gene. The length of the CDR3 is 14 residues.

The sample holds one count of this clone. The gene calls are TRBV2 and TRBJ1-2, with D perhaps TRBD1 (5 bases). The CDR3 covers 12 residues. Trimming cost V 5 bases and J 8 bases, with 12 bases left between them. Germline CDR1 SNHLY, CDR2 FYNNEI. In nucleotides, the CDR3 is TGTGCCAGCAGTTGGGGCTCGGGGGGCTACACCTTC. It codes for CASSWGSGGYTF.

CDR3 region: CASSPARGANQPQHF. DNA of the CDR3: TGTGCCAGCAGTCCCGCCAGGGGAGCTAATCAGCCCCAGCATTTT. J is TRBJ1-5 and V is TRBV11-2, with a weak D call TRBD1 (6 bases). The V gene lost 6 bases and the J gene lost 4 bases, with 16 bases spanning the gap. The CDR3 loop spans 15 amino acids. Germline V gene lookup returns CDR1 SGHAT and CDR2 FQNNGV.

The chain links TRBV7-9 to TRBJ2-2; no firm D call. V gave up 1 base and J gave up 6 bases, with 24 bases separating them. The CDR3 runs to 19 residues. CDR1 is SEHNR, CDR2 FQNEAQ, per germline (reference sequence). DNA for the CDR3: TGTGCCAGCAGCTTAGAGTTCGGATCCACCTCCATTTACCCCGGGGAGCTGTTTTTT. Its protein is CASSLEFGSTSIYPGELFF.

The CDR3 here is CAWTQLFAEAFF. For the CDR3, the DNA is TGTGCCTGGACCCAGTTGTTCGCTGAAGCTTTCTTT. The chain carries TRBV30 and TRBJ1-1; D uncertain. V gave up 4 bases and J gave up 6 bases, with 12 bases separating them. Germline assignment: CDR1 GTSNPN and CDR2 SVGIG (reference sequence). This CDR3 spans 12 amino acids.

The chain joins TRBV5-1 to TRBJ2-2; 11 bases line up with TRBD2. Germline trimming cut 4 bases from V and 7 bases from J; bases unmatched to any gene: 18. The length of the CDR3 is 19 residues. Germline loops: CDR1 SGHRS, CDR2 YFSETQ. CDR3 DNA: TGCGCCAGCAGCCCTACCCCAAGTAGCGGGAGGGCCGTTGGCGGGGAGCTGTTTTTT. It encodes CASSPTPSSGRAVGGELFF.

J is TRBJ2-7 and V is TRBV9; 7 bases fit TRBD2. CDR3 length: 15 amino acids. Germline V lookup: CDR1 SGDLS, CDR2 YYNGEE. The ends lost 4 bases at V and 4 bases at J; junction bases unmatched: 11. Written as DNA, the CDR3 is TGTGCCAGCAGCCCCTATGAGGCGGGAGATTACGAGCAGTACTTC. It specifies CASSPYEAGDYEQYF.

The chain carries TRBV7-3 and TRBJ2-1, with a possible D match to TRBD1 (5 bases). V was shortened by 5 bases and J by 8 bases, with 13 bases between the two germline ends. CDR1 is SGHTA and CDR2 is FQGTGA in the germline V gene. The CDR3 contains 13 residues. CDR3 loop: CASSTQRGDEQFF. In DNA form, the CDR3 reads TGTGCCAGCAGCACGCAAAGGGGTGATGAGCAGTTCTTC.

The genes are TRBV29-1 and TRBJ2-5; 7 bases align to TRBD2. This CDR3 has 12 amino acids. Germline CDR1 is SQVTM and CDR2 is ANQGSEA. The trim removed 4 bases at V and 7 bases at J, leaving 6 bases unmatched. The CDR3 protein is CSVVVGEGTQYF. The CDR3 DNA reads as TGCAGCGTTGTTGTAGGGGAGGGGACCCAGTACTTC.

About this clone itself: A single base is all that separates this from a far larger clone, so a read error is likely. Other DNA sequences from this sample encode an identical CDR3 as well. V gene TRBV11-3 combines with J gene TRBJ2-1; tentatively, D is TRBD2 (6 bases). CDR1 SGHNT and CDR2 YENEEA come from the germline V gene. The germline V and J ends were trimmed by 5 bases and 7 bases, with 18 bases remaining between them. The CDR3 extends over 15 amino acids. The CDR3 spells CASSTGTSSSNEQFF. The CDR3 region has the DNA TGTGCCAGCAGCACCGGTACTAGCTCCTCGAATGAGCAGTTCTTC.

This rearrangement joins TRBV11-2 to TRBJ2-1; D ambiguous. V lost 0 bases to trimming and J lost 9 bases, with 9 bases between them. Germline CDR1 SGHAT, CDR2 FQNNGV. The length of the CDR3 is 13 residues. The CDR3: CASSLEVGSEQFF. For the CDR3, the DNA is TGTGCCAGCAGCTTAGAAGTCGGCAGTGAGCAGTTCTTC.

This clone appeared a few times. The rearrangement links TRBV28 to TRBJ1-5; D remains unclear. The CDR3 runs 14 residues. The germline V gene has CDR1 MDHEN and CDR2 SYDVKM. Trimming took 4 bases from V and 7 from J, leaving 14 bases between them. For the CDR3, the DNA is TGTGCCAGCAGTTCACGACGGTCCGAACAGCCCCAGCATTTT. Its protein is CASSSRRSEQPQHF. The full variable domain, with the rest looked up from reference TRBV28 and TRBJ1-5, is DVKVTQSSRYLVKRTGEKVFLECVQDMDHENMFWYRQDPGLGLRLIYFSYDVKMKEKGDIPEGYSVSREKKERFSLILESASTNQTSMYLCASSSRRSEQPQHFGDGTRLSIL.

The chain is built from TRBV2 and TRBJ2-7; maybe TRBD1 (5 bases). CDR3 length equals 16 residues. Germline V gene sequence: CDR1 SNHLY, CDR2 FYNNEI. The V and J ends lost 6 bases and 2 bases respectively, with 20 bases between them. DNA of the CDR3: TGTGCCAGCAGAAAAGGGGCCAGGGTAGGGACCTACGAGCAGTACTTC. Residues: CASRKGARVGTYEQYF.

This chain connects TRBV7-3 to TRBJ2-3; D not certain. Germline V gives CDR1 SGHTA, CDR2 FQGTGA. This CDR3 comprises 13 residues. V was cut by 0 bases and J by 15 bases, with 16 bases left in between. The DNA of the CDR3 is TGTGCCAGCAGCTTAACGGCCAGCTCCGGACGTTATTTT. Residues: CASSLTASSGRYF. Drawing the rest from reference TRBV7-3 and TRBJ2-3, the complete variable domain is GAGVSQTPSNKVTEKGKYVELRCDPISGHTALYWYRQSLGQGPEFLIYFQGTGAADDSGLPNDRFFAVRPEGSVSTLKIQRTERGDSAVYLCASSLTASSGRYFGPGTRLTVL.

This sequence joins TRBV9 and TRBJ2-1; D ambiguous. The CDR3 sequence is 15 residues long. V gave up 0 bases and J gave up 7 bases, with 14 bases separating them. CDR1 and CDR2 (germline): SGDLS, YYNGEE. CDR3 loop: CASSVVADPSNEQFF. The CDR3 DNA sequence: TGTGCCAGCAGCGTAGTTGCGGACCCATCTAATGAGCAGTTCTTC.